Reported below is one T cell receptor (beta chain). The read ends 3 residues before the CDR3 terminus; that terminus is restored from the germline J gene. The data stem from a study of T cells in women clearing cervical HPV infection. Background on the study: Donors had HPV16-related CIN3 or worse; 2 had invasive cancer.

The data were produced by immunoSEQ multiplex PCR, yet TCRdb's version contains in-frame clones alone and is incomplete. This repertoire comprises around 48,000 clones; its ten largest clones make up around 1.6%. The CDR3 runs 14 residues. The germline CDR1 and CDR2 sequences are SGHTA and FQGTGA. V lost 5 bases to trimming and J lost 7 bases; unmatched junction nucleotides: 4. Material for sequencing was blood buffy coat. The rearrangement links TRBV7-3 to TRBJ1-6, with 8 nucleotides matching TRBD1. This receptor was obtained from a woman aged 18-70 years with a cervical HPV16 infection that either progressed to CIN3+ or cleared (not recorded which). The covered CDR3 bases are TGTGCCAGCAGCCGGACAGGGAGGAATTCACCC. Residues: CASSRTGRNSP. From start to end, the CDR3 is CASSRTGRNSPLHF. Using reference TRBV7-3 and TRBJ1-6 for the parts outside the CDR3, the full variable domain is GAGVSQTPSNKVTEKGKYVELRCDPISGHTALYWYRQSLGQGPEFLIYFQGTGAADDSGLPNDRFFAVRPEGSVSTLKIQRTERGDSAVYLCASSRTGRNSPLHFGNGTRLTVT.